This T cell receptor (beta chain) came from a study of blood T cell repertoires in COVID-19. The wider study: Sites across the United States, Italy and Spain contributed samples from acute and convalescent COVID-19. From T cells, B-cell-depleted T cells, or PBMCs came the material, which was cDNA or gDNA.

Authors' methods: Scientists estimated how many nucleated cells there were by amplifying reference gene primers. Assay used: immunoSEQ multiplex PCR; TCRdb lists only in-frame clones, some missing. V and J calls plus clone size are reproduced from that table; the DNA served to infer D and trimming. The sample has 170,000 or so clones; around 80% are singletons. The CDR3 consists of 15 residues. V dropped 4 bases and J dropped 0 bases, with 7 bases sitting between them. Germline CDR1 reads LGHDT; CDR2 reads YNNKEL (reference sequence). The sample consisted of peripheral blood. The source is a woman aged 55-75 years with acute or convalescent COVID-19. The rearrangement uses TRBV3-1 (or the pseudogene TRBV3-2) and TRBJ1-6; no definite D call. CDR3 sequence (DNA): TGTGCCAGCAGCCCCAATAGCTCCTATAATTCACCCCTCCACTTT. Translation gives CASSPNSSYNSPLHF.